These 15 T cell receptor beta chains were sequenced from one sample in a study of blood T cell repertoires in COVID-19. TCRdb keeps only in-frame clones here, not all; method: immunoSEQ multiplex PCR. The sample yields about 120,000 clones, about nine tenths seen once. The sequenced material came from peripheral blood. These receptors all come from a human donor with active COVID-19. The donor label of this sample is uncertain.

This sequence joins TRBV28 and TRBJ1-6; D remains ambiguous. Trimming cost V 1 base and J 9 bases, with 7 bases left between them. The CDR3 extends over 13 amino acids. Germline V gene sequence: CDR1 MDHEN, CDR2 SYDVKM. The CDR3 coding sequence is TGTGCCAGCAGTTTATCCTCCCGTTCACCCCTCCACTTT. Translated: CASSLSSRSPLHF.

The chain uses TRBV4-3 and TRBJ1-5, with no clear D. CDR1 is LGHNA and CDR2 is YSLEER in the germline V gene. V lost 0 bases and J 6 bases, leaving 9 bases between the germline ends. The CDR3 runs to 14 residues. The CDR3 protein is CASSQDFLSQPQHF. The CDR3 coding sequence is TGCGCCAGCAGCCAAGATTTTCTGTCTCAGCCCCAGCATTTT.

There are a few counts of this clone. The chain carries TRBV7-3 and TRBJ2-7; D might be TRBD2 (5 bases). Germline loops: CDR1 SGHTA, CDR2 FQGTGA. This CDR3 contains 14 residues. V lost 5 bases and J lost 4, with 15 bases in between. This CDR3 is CASSAGGSGYEQYF. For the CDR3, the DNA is TGTGCCAGCAGCGCCGGTGGCAGCGGATACGAGCAGTACTTC. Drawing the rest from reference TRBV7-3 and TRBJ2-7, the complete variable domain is GAGVSQTPSNKVTEKGKYVELRCDPISGHTALYWYRQSLGQGPEFLIYFQGTGAADDSGLPNDRFFAVRPEGSVSTLKIQRTERGDSAVYLCASSAGGSGYEQYFGPGTRLTVT.

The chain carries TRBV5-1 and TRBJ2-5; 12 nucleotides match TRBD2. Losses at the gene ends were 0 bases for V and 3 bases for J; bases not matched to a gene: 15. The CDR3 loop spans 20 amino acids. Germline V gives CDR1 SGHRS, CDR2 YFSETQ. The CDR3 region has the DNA TGCGCCAGCAGCTTGGTGCGCCGGGCTAGCGGGGGGGAATATAAAGAGACCCAGTACTTC. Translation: CASSLVRRASGGEYKETQYF.

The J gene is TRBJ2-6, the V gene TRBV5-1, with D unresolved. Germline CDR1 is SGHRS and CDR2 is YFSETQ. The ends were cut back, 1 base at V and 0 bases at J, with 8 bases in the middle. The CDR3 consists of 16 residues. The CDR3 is CASSLFPSSGANVLTF. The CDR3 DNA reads TGCGCCAGCAGCTTGTTTCCCAGCTCTGGGGCCAACGTCCTGACTTTC. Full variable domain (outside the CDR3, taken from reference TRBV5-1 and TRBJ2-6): KAGVTQTPRYLIKTRGQQVTLSCSPISGHRSVSWYQQTPGQGLQFLFEYFSETQRNKGNFPGRFSGRQFSNSRSEMNVSTLELGDSALYLCASSLFPSSGANVLTFGAGSRLTVL.

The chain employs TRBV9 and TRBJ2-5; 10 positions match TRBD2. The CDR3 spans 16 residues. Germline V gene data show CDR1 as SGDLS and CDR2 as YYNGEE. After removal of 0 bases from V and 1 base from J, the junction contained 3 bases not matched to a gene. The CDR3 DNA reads TGTGCCAGCAGCGTAGGGGTAGCGGGGGGCCAAGAGACCCAGTACTTC. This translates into CASSVGVAGGQETQYF.

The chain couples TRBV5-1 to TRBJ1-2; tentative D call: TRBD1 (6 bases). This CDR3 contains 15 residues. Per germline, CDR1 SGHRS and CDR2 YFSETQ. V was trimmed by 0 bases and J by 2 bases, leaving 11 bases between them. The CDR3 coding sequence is TGCGCCAGCAGCTTGGCAGGGGAAAAAAACTATGGCTACACCTTC. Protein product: CASSLAGEKNYGYTF. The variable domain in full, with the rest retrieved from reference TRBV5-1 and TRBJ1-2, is KAGVTQTPRYLIKTRGQQVTLSCSPISGHRSVSWYQQTPGQGLQFLFEYFSETQRNKGNFPGRFSGRQFSNSRSEMNVSTLELGDSALYLCASSLAGEKNYGYTFGSGTRLTVV.

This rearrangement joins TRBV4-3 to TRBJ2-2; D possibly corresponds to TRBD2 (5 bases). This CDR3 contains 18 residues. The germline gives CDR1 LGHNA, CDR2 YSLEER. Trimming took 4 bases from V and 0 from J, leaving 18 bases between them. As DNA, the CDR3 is TGCGCCAGCAGCCCAGGAGGCACGGCGTTCGCGAACACCGGGGAGCTGTTTTTT. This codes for CASSPGGTAFANTGELFF.

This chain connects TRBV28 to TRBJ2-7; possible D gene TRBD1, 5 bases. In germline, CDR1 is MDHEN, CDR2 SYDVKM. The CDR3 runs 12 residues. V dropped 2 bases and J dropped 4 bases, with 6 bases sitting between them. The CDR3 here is CASSLKGYEQYF. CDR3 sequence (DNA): TGTGCCAGCAGTTTAAAGGGGTACGAGCAGTACTTC.

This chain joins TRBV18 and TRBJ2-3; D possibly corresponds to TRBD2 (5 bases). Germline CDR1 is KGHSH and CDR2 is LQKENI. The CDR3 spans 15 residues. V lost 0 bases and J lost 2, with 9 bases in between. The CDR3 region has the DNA TGTGCCAGCTCACCACCCTCCCGGGACACAGATACGCAGTATTTT. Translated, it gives CASSPPSRDTDTQYF.

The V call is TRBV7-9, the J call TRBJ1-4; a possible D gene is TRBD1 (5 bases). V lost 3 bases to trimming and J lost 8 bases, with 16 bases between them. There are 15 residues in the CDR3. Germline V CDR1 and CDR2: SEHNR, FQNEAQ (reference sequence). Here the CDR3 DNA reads TGTGCCAGCAGCTTTTCTTATTGGGGGGACGAAAAACTGTTTTTT. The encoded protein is CASSFSYWGDEKLFF.

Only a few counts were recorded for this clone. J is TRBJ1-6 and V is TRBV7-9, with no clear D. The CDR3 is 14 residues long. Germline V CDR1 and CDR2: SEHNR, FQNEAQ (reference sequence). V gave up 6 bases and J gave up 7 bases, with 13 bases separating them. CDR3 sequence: CASREGLQNSPLHF. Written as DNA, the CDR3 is TGTGCCAGCAGAGAAGGACTGCAGAATTCACCCCTCCACTTT. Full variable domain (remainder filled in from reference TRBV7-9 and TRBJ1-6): DTGVSQNPRHKITKRGQNVTFRCDPISEHNRLYWYRQTLGQGPEFLTYFQNEAQLEKSRLLSDRFSAERPKGSFSTLEIQRTEQGDSAMYLCASREGLQNSPLHFGNGTRLTVT.

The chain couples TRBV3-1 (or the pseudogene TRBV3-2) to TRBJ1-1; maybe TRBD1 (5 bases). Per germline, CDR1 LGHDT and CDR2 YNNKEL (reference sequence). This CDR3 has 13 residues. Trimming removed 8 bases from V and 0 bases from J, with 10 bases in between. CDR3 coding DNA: TGTGCCAGCGGAGGGGCAATGAACACTGAAGCTTTCTTT. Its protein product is CASGGAMNTEAFF.

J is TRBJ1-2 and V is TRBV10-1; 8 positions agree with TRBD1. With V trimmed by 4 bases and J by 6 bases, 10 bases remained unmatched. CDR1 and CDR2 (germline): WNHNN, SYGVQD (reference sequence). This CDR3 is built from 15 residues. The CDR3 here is CASSALAGDRNGYTF. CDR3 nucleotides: TGCGCCAGCAGTGCGTTAGCAGGGGACAGGAATGGCTACACCTTC.

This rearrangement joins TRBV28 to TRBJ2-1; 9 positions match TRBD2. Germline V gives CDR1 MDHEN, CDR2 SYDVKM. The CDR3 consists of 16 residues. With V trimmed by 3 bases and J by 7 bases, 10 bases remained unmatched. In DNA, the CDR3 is TGTGCCAGCAGTTTGGCGGGGGGGGGAACTAGAAATGAGCAGTTCTTC. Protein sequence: CASSLAGGGTRNEQFF.